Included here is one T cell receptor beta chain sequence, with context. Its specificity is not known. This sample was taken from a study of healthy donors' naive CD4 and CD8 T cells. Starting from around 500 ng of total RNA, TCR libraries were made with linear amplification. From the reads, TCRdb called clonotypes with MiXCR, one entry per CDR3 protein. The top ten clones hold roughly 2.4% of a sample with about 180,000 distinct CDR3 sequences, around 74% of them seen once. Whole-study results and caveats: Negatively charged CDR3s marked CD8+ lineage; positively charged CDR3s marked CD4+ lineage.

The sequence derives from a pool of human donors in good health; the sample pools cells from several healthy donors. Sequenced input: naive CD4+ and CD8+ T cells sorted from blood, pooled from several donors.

The CDR3 bases are TGTGCCAGCAGTGAGTGGTCTAAGGACGAGCAGTACTTC. Protein: CASSEWSKDEQYF. V gene TRBV6-1 combines with J gene TRBJ2-7, with D unresolved. The CDR3 length is 13 residues. Looked up from germline, CDR1 is MNHNS and CDR2 is SASEGT. The V end was cut by 3 bases, the J end by 5 bases, with 11 bases between.